One sample yielded the 6 T cell receptor beta chains listed below, sequenced in a study of blood T cell repertoires in COVID-19. Produced via immunoSEQ multiplex PCR; TCRdb's table is partial and in-frame only. Of over 85,000 clones listed, more than 70% are singletons. Sequenced sample: peripheral blood. These receptors were taken from a woman aged 45-59 years with acute or convalescent COVID-19.

V is TRBV28 and J is TRBJ2-3, with 7 nucleotides matching TRBD2. The V gene end was trimmed by 5 bases and the J gene end by 0 bases; junction bases not matched to a gene: 2. The V gene's germline CDR1 is MDHEN and CDR2 SYDVKM. The CDR3 is 14 amino acids. The CDR3 sequence is CASSSGASTDTQYF. The DNA of the CDR3 is TGTGCCAGCAGTAGCGGGGCTAGCACAGATACGCAGTATTTT. Supplemented by reference TRBV28 and TRBJ2-3, the full variable domain reads DVKVTQSSRYLVKRTGEKVFLECVQDMDHENMFWYRQDPGLGLRLIYFSYDVKMKEKGDIPEGYSVSREKKERFSLILESASTNQTSMYLCASSSGASTDTQYFGPGTRLTVL.

The V call is TRBV5-1, the J call TRBJ2-1; TRBD1 agrees at 11 bases. The CDR3 spans 15 residues. Trimming at V came to 4 bases and at J to 5 bases, leaving 5 bases not matched to a gene. Germline CDR1 is SGHRS and CDR2 is YFSETQ. Written as DNA, the CDR3 is TGCGCCAGCAGCCACGGACAGGGGGCTGACAATGAGCAGTTCTTC. It translates to CASSHGQGADNEQFF.

The chain recombines TRBV7-6 with TRBJ2-2; 7 bases agree with TRBD1. Germline trimming cut 5 bases from V and 4 bases from J; bases unmatched to any gene: 16. This CDR3 contains 18 residues. Germline CDR1 is SGHVS and CDR2 is FNYEAQ. The CDR3 protein is CASSLRDGTAVGTGELFF. As DNA, the CDR3 is TGTGCCAGCAGCCTAAGAGACGGGACAGCCGTTGGCACCGGGGAGCTGTTTTTT.

The rearrangement uses TRBV2 and TRBJ1-5, with TRBD1 as a possible D gene (6 bases). Germline V gene lookup returns CDR1 SNHLY and CDR2 FYNNEI. The CDR3 has 14 residues. V lost 7 bases and J 3 bases, leaving 13 bases between the germline ends. The CDR3 DNA reads TGTGCCAGCAAGGGGGGGGACCCCAATCAGCCCCAGCATTTT. Amino acid sequence: CASKGGDPNQPQHF.

This clone occurred once. The gene calls are TRBV7-2 and TRBJ2-3, with TRBD1 as a possible D gene (6 bases). V gave up 7 bases and J gave up 7 bases, with 24 bases separating them. This CDR3 is 16 amino acids long. CDR1 and CDR2 from the germline V gene are SGHTA and FQGNSA. CDR3 protein: CASTPSASRGLNTQYF. CDR3 in DNA: TGTGCCAGCACCCCTTCAGCGTCAAGGGGGTTAAATACGCAGTATTTT.

The chain has TRBV7-9 and TRBJ2-3, with a tentative D call TRBD2 (5 bases). Germline V gene data show CDR1 as SEHNR and CDR2 as FQNEAQ (reference sequence). V was shortened by 2 bases and J by 4 bases, with 10 bases between the two germline ends. This CDR3 region has 14 residues. DNA for the CDR3: TGTGCCAGCAGCTTATCCTCCGGGGCAGATACGCAGTATTTT. As protein: CASSLSSGADTQYF.